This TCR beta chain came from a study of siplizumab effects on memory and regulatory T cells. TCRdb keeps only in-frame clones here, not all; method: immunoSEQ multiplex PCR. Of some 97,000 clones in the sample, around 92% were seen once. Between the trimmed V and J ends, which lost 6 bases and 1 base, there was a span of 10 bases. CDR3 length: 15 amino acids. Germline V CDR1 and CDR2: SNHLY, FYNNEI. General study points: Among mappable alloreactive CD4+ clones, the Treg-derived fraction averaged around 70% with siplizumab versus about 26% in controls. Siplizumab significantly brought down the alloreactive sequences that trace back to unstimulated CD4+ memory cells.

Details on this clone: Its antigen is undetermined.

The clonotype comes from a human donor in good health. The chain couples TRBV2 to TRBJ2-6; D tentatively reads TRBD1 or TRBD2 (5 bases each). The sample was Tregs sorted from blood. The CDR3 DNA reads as TGTGCCAGCAGAGGCGAGGGGTCTGGGGCCAACGTCCTGACTTTC. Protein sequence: CASRGEGSGANVLTF.